This TCR beta chain was retrieved from a study of cytomegalovirus exposure and HLA in healthy donors. Study details: Earlier sequencing of about 200 million T cells yielded nearly 120 million unique TCR beta sequences. Study-wide findings and caveats: Investigators reported under 200 TCR beta chains as tied to cytomegalovirus. TRBV6-2, TRBV6-3 and some other V segments were unresolvable in 87-base-pair reads. About 87% or about 30% of the time was how often most TCR beta V segments were productive, according to an earlier analysis.

A few counts support this clone. What it binds is unknown. This PCR relied on a set of 60 Vbeta primers and 13 Jbeta primers. Sequencing was performed with immunoSEQ multiplex PCR; in TCRdb, only in-frame clones are kept and a portion is missing. The data show some 130,000 clones, approximately 78% seen once. The CDR3 runs 17 residues. Germline values: CDR1 MGHRA, CDR2 YSYEKL. Trimming took 0 bases from V and 0 from J, leaving 11 bases between them. This sequence originates from a human donor in good health. Material for sequencing was PBMCs. The V call is TRBV4-1, the J call TRBJ1-4; possible D gene TRBD1, 5 bases. CDR3: CASSQEQARATNEKLFF. The DNA for the CDR3 is TGCGCCAGCAGCCAAGAACAGGCTAGGGCAACTAATGAAAAACTGTTTTTT.